These 3 T cell receptor beta chains came from one sample sequenced in a study of cytomegalovirus exposure and HLA in healthy donors. Primers for the PCR totalled 60 Vbeta and 13 Jbeta. Profiling relied on immunoSEQ multiplex PCR, and the TCRdb table lists in-frame clones only, not all of them. The table records about 130,000 clones, 60% to 75% of them present only once. Sequences were obtained from PBMCs. The receptors derive from a woman aged 45-59 years in good health and CMV-seropositive.

The rearrangement joins TRBV7-9 to TRBJ1-1; D gene uncertain. Germline CDR1 and CDR2: SEHNR and FQNEAQ (reference sequence). CDR3 size: 13 residues. Trimming left V 3 bases short and J 8 bases short, with 13 bases between. CDR3: CASSFSPPGEAFF. The CDR3 DNA follows: TGTGCCAGCAGCTTTTCACCGCCAGGCGAAGCTTTCTTT.

This CDR3 is CASSQSIGQEQTNYGYTF. In nucleotides, the CDR3 is TGCGCCAGCAGTCAATCGATTGGACAGGAGCAGACTAACTATGGCTACACCTTC. V gene TRBV23-1 combines with J gene TRBJ1-2; 7 bases match TRBD1. TRBV23-1 is marked as an open reading frame, function uncertain. The V segment lost 0 bases and the J segment 0 bases; nucleotides outside the gene matches: 10. The CDR3 consists of 18 residues.

This chain links TRBV10-2 with TRBJ2-3; D may be TRBD2 (6 bases). This CDR3 is built from 13 residues. Per the germline V gene, CDR1 is WSHSY and CDR2 is SAAADI. With 7 bases removed from V and 2 bases from J, the gap between germline ends came to 10 bases. CDR3 DNA: TGCGCCAGCAATGCGGGGTACACAGATACGCAGTATTTT. Residues: CASNAGYTDTQYF.